This T cell receptor (beta chain) was recovered during a study of T cells in Graves' hyperthyroidism and ophthalmopathy. This clonotype was detected many times. The source material, RNA transcripts, was used to amplify TCR beta CDR3 regions. HTBI primers were used for first-round RT-PCR of the TCR CDR3. MiXCR, run by TCRdb on the multiplex PCR reads, gives a single entry per CDR3 protein. The sample has approximately 250,000 distinct CDR3 sequences, approximately 25% seen once; the top ten hold under 40%. The germline V gene has CDR1 SGHRS and CDR2 YFSETQ. This CDR3 region has 15 residues. The trim removed 5 bases at V and 2 bases at J, leaving 8 bases unmatched.

Material for sequencing was blood. V and J are TRBV5-1 and TRBJ1-1; 8 bases are shared with TRBD1. The receptor was isolated from a woman aged 40 to 55 with Graves' ophthalmopathy. This chain's CDR3 is CASRSRGQANTEAFF. CDR3 DNA: TGCGCCAGCAGATCCCGGGGACAGGCTAACACTGAAGCTTTCTTT.